The source of this TCR beta chain is a study of cytotoxic CD8 clonotypes in ibrutinib-treated CLL. The germline V gene has CDR1 SNHLY and CDR2 FYNNEI. Trimming removed 5 bases from V and 1 base from J, with 8 bases in between. The CDR3 spans 13 residues. Using immunoSEQ multiplex PCR, the repertoire was profiled, and TCRdb retains in-frame clones only, with some absent. This repertoire shows about 22,000 clones, approximately 71% found once; its top ten account for under 50%. This chain connects TRBV2 to TRBJ1-1; D is uncertain. The sequence came from a human donor with chronic lymphocytic leukemia. Source: PBMCs, taken after 12 months of ibrutinib treatment. Here the CDR3 reads CASSYTENTEAFF. As DNA, the CDR3 is TGTGCCAGCAGTTACACAGAGAACACTGAAGCTTTCTTT.